This T cell receptor (beta chain) was sequenced in a study of cytomegalovirus exposure and HLA in healthy donors. Turning to this clone: As yet, its antigen is unknown.

The PCR was carried out with 60 Vbeta primers and 13 Jbeta primers. Sequencing was performed with immunoSEQ multiplex PCR; in TCRdb, only in-frame clones are kept and a portion is missing. The sample includes around 200,000 clones, 79% of them seen just once. Study outcomes and limitations: The study designated 150 or so TCR beta chains cytomegalovirus-associated. An analysis was carried out later, and it reportedly showed fewer N-insertions in an Asian-associated ancestry cluster than the approximately 700-donor mean.

CDR3 length: 13 amino acids. CDR1 SGHDT and CDR2 YYEEEE come from the germline V gene. After removal of 4 bases from V and 2 bases from J, the junction contained 2 bases not matched to a gene. This clonotype was obtained from a woman aged 25-40 years in good health and CMV-seropositive. The chain links TRBV5-6 to TRBJ2-5; 7 bases match TRBD1. The specimen sequenced was PBMCs. This CDR3 is CASSGTVQETQYF. The CDR3 DNA reads as TGTGCCAGCAGCGGGACAGTTCAAGAGACCCAGTACTTC.